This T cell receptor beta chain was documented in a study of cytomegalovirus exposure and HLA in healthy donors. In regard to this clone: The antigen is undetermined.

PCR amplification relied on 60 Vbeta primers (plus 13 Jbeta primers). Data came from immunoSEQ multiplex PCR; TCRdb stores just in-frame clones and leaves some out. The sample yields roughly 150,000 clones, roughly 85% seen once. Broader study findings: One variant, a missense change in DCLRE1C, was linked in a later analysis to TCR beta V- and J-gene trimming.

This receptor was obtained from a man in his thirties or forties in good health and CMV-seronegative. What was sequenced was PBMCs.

CDR3 nucleotides: TGTGCCAGCATCCGGACAGGGGGCTCCTACGAGCAGTACTTC. Its translation is CASIRTGGSYEQYF. The rearrangement links TRBV2 to TRBJ2-7, with 10 nucleotides matching TRBD1. Per germline, CDR1 SNHLY and CDR2 FYNNEI. Germline trimming cut 7 bases from V and 0 bases from J; bases unmatched to any gene: 3. The CDR3 length is 14 residues. Together with reference TRBV2 and TRBJ2-7, the CDR3 gives the full variable domain: EPEVTQTPSHQVTQMGQEVILRCVPISNHLYFYWYRQILGQKVEFLVSFYNNEISEKSEIFDDQFSVERPDGSNFTLKIRSTKLEDSAMYFCASIRTGGSYEQYFGPGTRLTVT.